This TCR beta chain was captured in a study of shared clonotypes between healthy human individuals. Overall study results and limits: A generally larger estimated richness was seen in naive subsets than in memory subsets.

When replicate PCRs were run on sorted subsets, they used about 220 ng DNA, approximately 27,000 T cell genomes. The table came from immunoSEQ multiplex PCR; TCRdb's copy has only in-frame clones and leaves some out. The sample holds around 690,000 clones, 80% to 95% seen once. V dropped 1 base and J dropped 5 bases, with 6 bases sitting between them. Per the germline V gene, CDR1 is SQVTM and CDR2 is ANQGSEA. The CDR3 totals 11 residues. This clone is a singleton in its sample. Its antigen is unknown. CD8 memory comprised CD45RO+ plus CCR7-negative CD45RA+ TemRA cells. The TCR was taken from a man in his late teens or twenties in good health. Some clones in this sample may be carry-over from other donors' samples. J is TRBJ2-7 and V is TRBV29-1, with no clear D. The material sequenced was memory CD8+ T cells from PBMCs. Subset specified: CD45RO+ cells pooled with CCR7-negative TemRA cells. CDR3 nucleotides: TGCAGCGTTGAAGTCGCCCACGAGCAGTACTTC. Its translation: CSVEVAHEQYF.